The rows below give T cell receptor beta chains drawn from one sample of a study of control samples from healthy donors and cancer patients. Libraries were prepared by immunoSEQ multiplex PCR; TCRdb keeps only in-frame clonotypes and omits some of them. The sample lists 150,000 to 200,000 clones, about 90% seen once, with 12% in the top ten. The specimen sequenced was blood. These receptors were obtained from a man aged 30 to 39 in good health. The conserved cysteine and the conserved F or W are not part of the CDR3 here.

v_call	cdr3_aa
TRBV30	AFTSRLAGAYEQF
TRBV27	ASSSGFRSPLH
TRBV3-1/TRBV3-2	ASSQDLPTRDRAYEQY
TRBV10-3	AISGLQGDEQF
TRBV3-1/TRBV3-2	ASSQQYNSPLH
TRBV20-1	SARDQGLQF
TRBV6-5	ASSYSTGGDYNEQF
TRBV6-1	ASSEGGQRAEGYT
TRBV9	ASTLTSGGVGETQY
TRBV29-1	SARSGAVYGYT
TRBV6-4	ASSASGGANEQF
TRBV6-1	ASSEVAGGRTGELF
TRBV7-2	ASSSSWWDNEQF
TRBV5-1	ASSPQGGVDTQY
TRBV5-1	ASSLEASYNEQF
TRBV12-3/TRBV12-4	ASSGQYVLT
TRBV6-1	ASREGGNYSPLH
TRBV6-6	ASRDGTSGNTIY
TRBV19	ASSRHRDRGLLGQPQH
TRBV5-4	ASSPGTALQETQY
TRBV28	ASRPTSGRETQY
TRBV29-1	SVVINLSAKNIQY
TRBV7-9	ASSVTGGAEETQY
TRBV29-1	SVDGAYEQY
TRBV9	ASSVGDGGGMGSYEQY
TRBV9	ASSSGTEQF
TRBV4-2	ASSHTNSNQPQH
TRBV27	ASRRDSTYEQY
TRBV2	ASRGDTGELF
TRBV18	ASSPRQGTYEQY
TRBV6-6	ASSYSQGSNTGELF
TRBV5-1	ASSLPGTGARNWQY
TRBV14	ASSQGVWYEQY
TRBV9	ASSASGGNNYEQY
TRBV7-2	ASSSLGGRLNTEAF
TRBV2	ASSEKEVRSPLH
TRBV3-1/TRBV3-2	ASSQDTGPLYGYT
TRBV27	ASSSDESVEAF
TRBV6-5	AIQDSGETQY
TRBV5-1	ASSLASTGNTIY
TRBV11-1	AISGTNSYNEQF
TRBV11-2	ASSSLYTEAF
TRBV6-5	ASSRGQGVDV
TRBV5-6	ASSTLDRGANQPQH
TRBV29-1	SVDPTGATPNTEAF
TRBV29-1	SVAIKNTEAF
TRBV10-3	AISESKMRERSGLGYT
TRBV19	ASSMVAGLVEQY
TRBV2	ASSVGQVSNQPQH
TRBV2	ASRQGARTEAF
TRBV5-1	ASSLALTENTEAF
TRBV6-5	AGGGLAGADTQY
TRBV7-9	ASSLNGAAGEKLF
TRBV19	ASSSPGGGSETQY
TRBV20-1	SARRVEQF
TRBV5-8	ASSLTDRTNTIY
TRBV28	ASSSMGDWTNEKLF
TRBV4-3	ASSQERSYQETQY